Listed below are T cell receptor beta chains from one sample, sequenced in a study of T-cell memory formation after mild COVID-19. TCRdb re-called the 5' RACE reads with MiXCR, one entry per CDR3 protein. Among under 50,000 distinct CDR3 sequences listed, 27% were seen once. Sequencing input: PBMCs or a T cell subset sorted from them (not recorded which). Receptor source: a young man who had mild COVID-19 (a few samples of this study predate the infection). Cell type and time point are not known. The CDR3 runs from the conserved cysteine through the conserved F or W. The D gene is left open where the match is weak. Expanded clones get a size class; other rows say once, few or many, or leave the size out.

j_gene: TRBJ1-4
abundance: .
v_gene: TRBV29-1
d_gene: .
CDR3aa: CSVELTGPTNEKLFF
CDR3nt: TGCAGCGTTGAACTGACAGGCCCAACTAATGAAAAACTGTTTTTT

j_gene: TRBJ2-3
abundance: .
v_gene: TRBV28
d_gene: TRBD2
CDR3aa: CASSPLRLAGGVTDTQYF
CDR3nt: TGTGCCAGCAGTCCCCTCCGGCTAGCGGGGGGGGTCACAGATACGCAGTATTTT

j_gene: TRBJ2-1
abundance: many
v_gene: TRBV20-1
d_gene: .
CDR3aa: CSAQGVTHYNEQFF
CDR3nt: TGCAGTGCTCAGGGAGTCACCCACTACAATGAGCAGTTCTTC

j_gene: TRBJ2-1
abundance: .
v_gene: TRBV6-2/TRBV6-3
d_gene: .
CDR3aa: CGSSHGTPRGEQFF
CDR3nt: TGTGGCAGCTCCCACGGGACTCCCCGGGGCGAGCAGTTCTTC

j_gene: TRBJ2-7
abundance: few
v_gene: TRBV4-1
d_gene: TRBD1
CDR3aa: CASSQGTGPYEQYF
CDR3nt: TGCGCCAGCAGCCAAGGGACAGGCCCCTACGAGCAGTACTTC

j_gene: TRBJ1-2
abundance: few
v_gene: TRBV9
d_gene: TRBD1
CDR3aa: CASSGGTGAYGYTF
CDR3nt: TGTGCCAGCAGCGGCGGGACAGGGGCCTATGGCTACACCTTC

j_gene: TRBJ2-7
abundance: .
v_gene: TRBV6-2/TRBV6-3
d_gene: .
CDR3aa: CASTRTVSYEQYF
CDR3nt: TGTGCCAGCACAAGGACGGTCTCCTACGAGCAGTACTTC

j_gene: TRBJ2-1
abundance: many
v_gene: TRBV9
d_gene: .
CDR3aa: CASSETLLARADEQFF
CDR3nt: TGTGCCAGCAGCGAGACCCTCCTAGCGAGGGCCGATGAGCAGTTCTTC

j_gene: TRBJ2-5
abundance: few
v_gene: TRBV7-9
d_gene: .
CDR3aa: CASSHLEETQYF
CDR3nt: TGTGCCAGCAGCCACCTAGAAGAGACCCAGTACTTC

j_gene: TRBJ2-5
abundance: .
v_gene: TRBV7-9
d_gene: .
CDR3aa: CASSLLDSQETQYF
CDR3nt: TGTGCCAGCAGCTTACTTGACAGCCAAGAGACCCAGTACTTC

j_gene: TRBJ2-1
abundance: .
v_gene: TRBV5-1
d_gene: TRBD1
CDR3aa: CASSLAKGARDEQFF
CDR3nt: TGCGCCAGCAGCTTGGCCAAGGGGGCAAGGGATGAGCAGTTCTTC

j_gene: TRBJ2-7
abundance: few
v_gene: TRBV19
d_gene: .
CDR3aa: CASSIMAVSPYEQYF
CDR3nt: TGTGCCAGTAGTATAATGGCAGTCTCGCCCTACGAGCAGTACTTC

j_gene: TRBJ2-3
abundance: .
v_gene: TRBV4-2
d_gene: .
CDR3aa: CASSQNLRGTSTDTQYF
CDR3nt: TGTGCCAGCAGCCAGAACCTCAGAGGCACTAGCACAGATACGCAGTATTTT

j_gene: TRBJ2-5
abundance: few
v_gene: TRBV5-5
d_gene: .
CDR3aa: CASSSHEGRSLETQYF
CDR3nt: TGTGCCAGCAGCTCACATGAGGGGCGATCTCTTGAGACCCAGTACTTC

j_gene: TRBJ2-5
abundance: few
v_gene: TRBV12-3/TRBV12-4
d_gene: .
CDR3aa: CASSLGWRGQETQYF
CDR3nt: TGTGCCAGCAGTTTGGGCTGGAGGGGGCAAGAGACCCAGTACTTC

j_gene: TRBJ2-1
abundance: .
v_gene: TRBV18
d_gene: TRBD1
CDR3aa: CASSPGDRNNEQFF
CDR3nt: TGTGCCAGCTCACCAGGGGACAGAAACAATGAGCAGTTCTTC

j_gene: TRBJ2-1
abundance: few
v_gene: TRBV3-1
d_gene: TRBD2
CDR3aa: CASSQFTGTSVYNEQFF
CDR3nt: TGTGCCAGCAGCCAATTTACCGGGACTAGCGTATACAATGAGCAGTTCTTC

j_gene: TRBJ1-5
abundance: .
v_gene: TRBV6-5
d_gene: TRBD1
CDR3aa: CASSIGQGSNQPQHF
CDR3nt: TGTGCCAGCAGTATCGGACAGGGGAGCAATCAGCCCCAGCATTTT

j_gene: TRBJ2-7
abundance: .
v_gene: TRBV7-9
d_gene: TRBD1
CDR3aa: CASSLEAGGTYEQYF
CDR3nt: TGTGCCAGCAGCTTAGAGGCAGGGGGCACCTACGAGCAGTACTTC

j_gene: TRBJ2-3
abundance: few
v_gene: TRBV6-6
d_gene: TRBD1
CDR3aa: CASSYSWDRGLDTQYF
CDR3nt: TGTGCCAGCAGTTACTCTTGGGACAGGGGGCTTGATACGCAGTATTTT

j_gene: TRBJ2-3
abundance: many
v_gene: TRBV6-2/TRBV6-3
d_gene: .
CDR3aa: CASSYEGGTPGTQYF
CDR3nt: TGTGCCAGCAGTTACGAAGGGGGAACCCCAGGGACGCAGTATTTT

j_gene: TRBJ2-1
abundance: few
v_gene: TRBV7-6
d_gene: .
CDR3aa: CASSLGVGSGEQFF
CDR3nt: TGTGCCAGCAGCTTAGGAGTTGGGTCGGGTGAGCAGTTCTTC

j_gene: TRBJ2-7
abundance: .
v_gene: TRBV6-2/TRBV6-3
d_gene: TRBD2
CDR3aa: CASHPAGGGYEQYF
CDR3nt: TGTGCCAGCCACCCGGCTGGGGGGGGGTACGAGCAGTACTTC

j_gene: TRBJ1-1
abundance: few
v_gene: TRBV5-1
d_gene: .
CDR3aa: CASSLDRNTEAFF
CDR3nt: TGCGCCAGCAGCCTGGACAGGAACACTGAAGCTTTCTTT

j_gene: TRBJ2-2
abundance: .
v_gene: TRBV5-1
d_gene: TRBD1
CDR3aa: CASSTSGGLNTGELFF
CDR3nt: TGCGCCAGCAGCACTTCAGGGGGCTTGAACACCGGGGAGCTGTTTTTT

j_gene: TRBJ1-4
abundance: .
v_gene: TRBV7-9
d_gene: .
CDR3aa: CASSLVARVEKLFF
CDR3nt: TGTGCCAGCAGCTTAGTCGCTAGAGTGGAAAAACTGTTTTTT

j_gene: TRBJ2-7
abundance: few
v_gene: TRBV5-1
d_gene: .
CDR3aa: CASSPGIFSFYEQYF
CDR3nt: TGCGCCAGCAGCCCAGGGATTTTTTCGTTCTACGAGCAGTACTTC

j_gene: TRBJ2-6
abundance: many
v_gene: TRBV12-3/TRBV12-4
d_gene: .
CDR3aa: CASGGGVRRSGANVLTF
CDR3nt: TGTGCCAGCGGCGGCGGGGTTCGGAGGTCTGGGGCCAACGTCCTGACTTTC

j_gene: TRBJ2-1
abundance: .
v_gene: TRBV6-5
d_gene: .
CDR3aa: CASSYSQGHNEQFF
CDR3nt: TGTGCCAGCAGTTACTCACAGGGCCACAATGAGCAGTTCTTC

j_gene: TRBJ2-2
abundance: .
v_gene: TRBV4-1
d_gene: .
CDR3aa: CASSQVTGELFF
CDR3nt: TGCGCCAGCAGCCAAGTAACCGGGGAGCTGTTTTTT

j_gene: TRBJ2-5
abundance: few
v_gene: TRBV11-2
d_gene: .
CDR3aa: CASSLDGSPIETQYF
CDR3nt: TGTGCCAGCAGCTTAGATGGGTCACCAATTGAGACCCAGTACTTC

j_gene: TRBJ1-2
abundance: .
v_gene: TRBV6-5
d_gene: TRBD1
CDR3aa: CASSYPGQGVWGYTF
CDR3nt: TGTGCCAGCAGTTACCCCGGACAGGGGGTGTGGGGCTACACCTTC

j_gene: TRBJ1-1
abundance: few
v_gene: TRBV4-3
d_gene: .
CDR3aa: CASSQDPAGPWEAFF
CDR3nt: TGCGCCAGCAGCCAAGATCCGGCGGGGCCCTGGGAAGCTTTCTTT

j_gene: TRBJ2-3
abundance: .
v_gene: TRBV29-1
d_gene: .
CDR3aa: CSVHGRDTDTQYF
CDR3nt: TGCAGCGTCCACGGGCGGGACACAGATACGCAGTATTTT

j_gene: TRBJ2-3
abundance: .
v_gene: TRBV12-3/TRBV12-4
d_gene: .
CDR3aa: CASSPTGTSPTDTQYF
CDR3nt: TGTGCCAGCAGTCCCACCGGGACATCCCCCACAGATACGCAGTATTTT

j_gene: TRBJ2-3
abundance: .
v_gene: TRBV5-1
d_gene: .
CDR3aa: CASSLVGVVTDTQYF
CDR3nt: TGCGCCAGCAGCTTGGTGGGGGTTGTAACAGATACGCAGTATTTT

j_gene: TRBJ2-3
abundance: .
v_gene: TRBV6-5
d_gene: .
CDR3aa: CASSLQVVGAQYF
CDR3nt: TGTGCCAGCAGCCTTCAGGTTGTGGGAGCGCAGTATTTT

j_gene: TRBJ1-6
abundance: .
v_gene: TRBV6-1
d_gene: .
CDR3aa: CASSSPWGSPLHF
CDR3nt: TGTGCCAGCAGTTCCCCGTGGGGGTCACCCCTCCACTTT

j_gene: TRBJ1-1
abundance: few
v_gene: TRBV29-1
d_gene: .
CDR3aa: CSVGDGEAFF
CDR3nt: TGCAGCGTTGGGGACGGTGAAGCTTTCTTT

j_gene: TRBJ2-5
abundance: few
v_gene: TRBV7-9
d_gene: .
CDR3aa: CASTSAGRGKTQYF
CDR3nt: TGTGCCAGCACGTCCGCGGGGAGGGGGAAGACCCAGTACTTC

j_gene: TRBJ2-1
abundance: .
v_gene: TRBV20-1
d_gene: .
CDR3aa: CSARNPSNNEQFF
CDR3nt: TGCAGTGCTAGAAACCCCTCGAACAATGAGCAGTTCTTC

j_gene: TRBJ2-7
abundance: .
v_gene: TRBV4-3
d_gene: .
CDR3aa: CASSQEPGPYYEQYF
CDR3nt: TGCGCCAGCAGCCAAGAACCCGGACCTTACTACGAGCAGTACTTC

j_gene: TRBJ2-5
abundance: few
v_gene: TRBV5-5
d_gene: TRBD2
CDR3aa: CASILWGGLQETQYF
CDR3nt: TGTGCCAGCATCCTATGGGGGGGACTGCAAGAGACCCAGTACTTC

j_gene: TRBJ2-3
abundance: .
v_gene: TRBV7-6
d_gene: .
CDR3aa: CASSKMQGTQYF
CDR3nt: TGTGCCAGCTCCAAGATGCAGGGGACGCAGTATTTT

j_gene: TRBJ2-7
abundance: many
v_gene: TRBV7-9
d_gene: TRBD1
CDR3aa: CASSPRDRSYEQYF
CDR3nt: TGTGCCAGCAGCCCCAGGGACAGATCCTACGAGCAGTACTTC